The 10 T cell receptor beta chains below all came from one sample that was sequenced in a study of vaccination and CD4 T cells after COVID-19. Noted treatment: roughly nine-day PBMC culture with coronavirus spike peptide pools or control peptides (ViraFEST assay). Their antigens are not known. The Oncomine TCR Beta short-read assay sequenced DNA from cultured CD4+ T cells. TCRdb re-called the PCR reads with MiXCR, one entry per CDR3 protein. The sample carries around 10,000 distinct CDR3 sequences, around 57% recorded once. Sample: CD4+ T cells from blood, cultured in vitro. These receptor sequences come from a human donor who had recovered from COVID-19.

The chain couples TRBV4-1 to TRBJ1-2; possible D gene TRBD1, 5 bases. Germline lookup yields CDR1 MGHRA and CDR2 YSYEKL. V was clipped by 1 base and J by 8 bases, with 20 bases between them. This CDR3 has 16 residues. For the CDR3, the DNA is TGCGCCAGCAGCCAAGGACTCCAGGGTCGATTTGGAGGCTACACCTTC. Encoded protein: CASSQGLQGRFGGYTF.

This clonotype has a single count. The chain links TRBV12-3 or TRBV12-4 to TRBJ2-6; D remains unclear. CDR3 size: 18 residues. Trimming stripped 1 base from V and 4 bases from J, with 17 bases between. CDR3 loop: CASSLVSVSPRGANVLTF. CDR3 DNA: TGTGCCAGCAGTTTAGTGTCAGTAAGTCCCAGGGGGGCCAACGTCCTGACTTTC.

The rearrangement joins TRBV4-1 to TRBJ1-2, with 7 bases that match TRBD1. The germline V gene encodes CDR1 MGHRA and CDR2 YSYEKL. The V segment lost 4 bases and the J segment 0 bases; nucleotides outside the gene matches: 2. CDR3 length: 14 residues. For the CDR3, the DNA is TGCGCCAGCAGCCCAACAGGGGCTAACTATGGCTACACCTTC. Translating gives CASSPTGANYGYTF.

The chain recombines TRBV2 with TRBJ2-1; the D is unclear. V was cut by 0 bases and J by 4 bases, with 7 bases left in between. CDR1 and CDR2 from the germline V gene are SNHLY and FYNNEI. The CDR3 loop spans 14 amino acids. CDR3 sequence: CASSEALPYNEQFF. As DNA, the CDR3 is TGTGCCAGCAGTGAAGCGCTTCCGTACAATGAGCAGTTCTTC.

The chain has TRBV6-1 and TRBJ2-7, with D possibly called TRBD1 or TRBD2 (5 bases each). The CDR3 extends over 14 amino acids. Trimming stripped 7 bases from V and 7 bases from J, with 20 bases between. The germline V gene has CDR1 MNHNS and CDR2 SASEGT. Here the CDR3 reads CASTSAVAEGEQYF. For the CDR3, the DNA is TGTGCCAGCACCTCAGCGGTAGCCGAGGGGGAGCAGTACTTC.

V usage is TRBV27 and J usage is TRBJ2-3, with D hard to call. V lost 5 bases to trimming and J lost 2 bases, with 11 bases between them. Per the germline V gene, CDR1 is MNHEY and CDR2 is SMNVEV (reference sequence). The CDR3 is 14 amino acids. The CDR3 sequence: CASSRWLDTDTQYF. The DNA of the CDR3 is TGTGCCAGCAGTCGTTGGCTAGACACAGATACGCAGTATTTT.

J is TRBJ1-3 and V is TRBV28; D remains ambiguous. CDR1 and CDR2 from the germline V gene are MDHEN and SYDVKM. CDR3 length: 12 amino acids. V lost 3 bases to trimming and J lost 4 bases, with 4 bases between them. This CDR3 reads CASSLSGNTIYF. The CDR3 DNA follows: TGTGCCAGCAGTTTGTCCGGAAACACCATATATTTT. Filled out from reference TRBV28 and TRBJ1-3, the complete variable domain reads DVKVTQSSRYLVKRTGEKVFLECVQDMDHENMFWYRQDPGLGLRLIYFSYDVKMKEKGDIPEGYSVSREKKERFSLILESASTNQTSMYLCASSLSGNTIYFGEGSWLTVV.

The V call is TRBV10-3, the J call TRBJ1-2; D perhaps matches TRBD1 (5 bases). The germline V gene has CDR1 ENHRY and CDR2 SYGVKD. This CDR3 region has 14 residues. The V end lost 2 bases, the J end lost 5 bases, and 12 bases lay between the germline ends. This CDR3 reads CAISEAGLSYGYTF. As DNA, the CDR3 is TGTGCCATCAGTGAGGCAGGGCTGTCGTATGGCTACACCTTC.

This clonotype was counted between two and nine times. The chain recombines TRBV24-1 with TRBJ1-6; D gene ambiguous. CDR1 KGHDR and CDR2 SFDVKD come from the germline V gene. V was pared by 9 bases and J by 9 bases, with 14 bases between. The CDR3 runs 13 residues. The CDR3 DNA reads TGTGCCACCTCGCGGGGTGAAGGTTCACCCCTCCACTTT. As protein: CATSRGEGSPLHF.

The chain is built from TRBV7-3 and TRBJ2-7, with 7 positions matching TRBD2. Germline CDR1 and CDR2: SGHTA and FQGTGA. With V trimmed by 4 bases and J by 4 bases, 4 bases remained unmatched. The CDR3 is 13 residues long. The CDR3 loop is CASSSSGGYEQYF. The CDR3 DNA reads as TGTGCCAGCAGCTCTAGCGGAGGGTACGAGCAGTACTTC.